Given below is one T cell receptor (beta chain) in context. V trimming: 2 bases; J trimming: 1 base; junction bases outside the gene matches: 1. Germline assignment: CDR1 MNHNY and CDR2 SVGAGI (reference sequence). The CDR3 sequence is 15 residues long. This specimen comes from a study of OX40 agonist ivuxolimab in advanced cancers. Study context: While on treatment, patients had intravenous ivuxolimab at 0.01 to 10 mg/kg every 2 weeks.

Generated by immunoSEQ multiplex PCR, the TCRdb table keeps only in-frame clones and is missing some. Here the sample spans fewer than 80,000 clones, 89% being singletons. The chain recombines TRBV6-6 with TRBJ2-2, with 7 bases identical to TRBD1. Here the sequenced sample was CD4+ or CD8+ T cells sorted from blood, taken in a trial of the OX40 agonist ivuxolimab. This clonotype was sampled from an adult with an advanced solid tumor such as melanoma, head and neck, liver or kidney cancer. The CDR3 DNA is TGTGCCAGCAGTTACCGGGACAGGAACACCGGGGAGCTGTTTTTT. This codes for CASSYRDRNTGELFF.